The T cell receptor beta chain under discussion was sequenced for a study of CD8+ T cells in alopecia areata. Looking at the study overall: It was oral tofacitinib, at 5 to 10 mg twice daily, that treated patients received.

PBMCs were stained for CD3, CD4 and CD8, and CD4+ and CD8+ T cells were sorted. As the sequencing template, cDNA was produced by extracting RNA and reverse transcribing it. TCRdb's copy holds only in-frame clones and misses some; the assay was immunoSEQ multiplex PCR. The profile shows about 170,000 clones, just over 65% of them singletons. V gave up 6 bases and J gave up 10 bases, with 13 bases separating them. This CDR3 comprises 13 residues. The germline V gene has CDR1 SGHAT and CDR2 FQNNGV. This sequence was found in a human donor with alopecia areata. This material consisted of CD8+ T cells sorted from blood, taken at week 0. The chain employs TRBV11-2 and TRBJ1-6, with a possible D match to TRBD1 (5 bases). This chain's CDR3 is CASSLPGLSPLHF. The CDR3 nucleotides read TGTGCCAGCAGTTTACCAGGGCTCTCACCCCTCCACTTT.